This T cell receptor beta chain comes out of a study of blood T cell repertoires in COVID-19. In the study overall: PBMCs, B-cell-depleted T cells, or T cells provided the cDNA or gDNA that made up the material.

Produced via immunoSEQ multiplex PCR; TCRdb's table is partial and in-frame only. The sample yields about 41,000 clones, 88% seen once. This clone was observed once. CDR3 length: 16 residues. V shed 3 bases, J shed 4 bases, and the junction held 8 bases outside the gene matches. Germline-derived CDR1 and CDR2 are SEHNR and FQNEAQ (reference sequence). The TCR sequence derives from a human donor in a cohort sampled during active COVID-19. V gene TRBV7-9 combines with J gene TRBJ2-1; 8 bases match TRBD2. Material: peripheral blood. CDR3 protein: CASSFLPGGGYNEQFF. The DNA for the CDR3 is TGTGCCAGCAGCTTTCTGCCGGGAGGGGGGTACAATGAGCAGTTCTTC.